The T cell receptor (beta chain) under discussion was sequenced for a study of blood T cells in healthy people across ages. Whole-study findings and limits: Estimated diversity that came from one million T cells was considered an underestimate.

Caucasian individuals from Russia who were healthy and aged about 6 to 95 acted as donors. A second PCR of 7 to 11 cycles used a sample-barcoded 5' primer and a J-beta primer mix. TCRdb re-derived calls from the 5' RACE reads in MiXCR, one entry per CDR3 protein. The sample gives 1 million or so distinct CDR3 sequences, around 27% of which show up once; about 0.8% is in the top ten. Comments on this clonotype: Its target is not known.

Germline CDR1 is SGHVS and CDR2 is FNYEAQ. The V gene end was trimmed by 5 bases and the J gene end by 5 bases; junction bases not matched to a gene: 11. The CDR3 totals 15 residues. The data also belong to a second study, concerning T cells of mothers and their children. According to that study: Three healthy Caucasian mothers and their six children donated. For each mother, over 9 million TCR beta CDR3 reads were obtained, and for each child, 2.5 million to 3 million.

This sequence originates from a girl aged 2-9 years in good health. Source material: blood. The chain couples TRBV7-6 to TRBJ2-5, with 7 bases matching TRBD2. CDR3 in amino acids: CASSPLGGVRETQYF. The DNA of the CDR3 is TGTGCCAGCAGCCCCCTGGGAGGGGTCCGGGAGACCCAGTACTTC.